The 24 T cell receptor beta chains listed next were all sequenced from one sample in a study of cytomegalovirus exposure and HLA in healthy donors. Researchers ran the PCR with 60 Vbeta and 13 Jbeta primers. Sequenced by immunoSEQ multiplex PCR; TCRdb stores in-frame clones only, minus some. Its table records under 150,000 clones. Sequencing was done on a sample of PBMCs. All receptors derive from a woman in her forties in good health and CMV-seronegative.

This chain joins TRBV27 and TRBJ2-2, with TRBD1 matching over 8 bases. The V and J ends lost 4 bases and 0 bases, in that order; junction bases with no gene match: 7. From germline, CDR1 is MNHEY and CDR2 SMNVEV (reference sequence). CDR3 length equals 17 residues. The CDR3 is CASSSHQGAANTGELFF. As DNA, the CDR3 is TGTGCCAGCAGTTCCCATCAGGGGGCGGCGAACACCGGGGAGCTGTTTTTT.

The chain combines TRBV11-3 with TRBJ1-6, with 8 bases aligning to TRBD1. Germline V gene lookup returns CDR1 SGHNT and CDR2 YENEEA. The junction had 6 bases not matched to a gene; V was cut back by 4 bases and J by 4 bases. The CDR3 loop spans 16 amino acids. The CDR3: CASSSFRDRYNSPLHF. The CDR3 DNA sequence: TGTGCCAGCAGCTCATTCCGGGACAGGTATAATTCACCCCTCCACTTT.

The chain joins TRBV6-6 to TRBJ1-4; D ambiguous. This CDR3 comprises 13 residues. Germline V gene sequence: CDR1 MNHNY, CDR2 SVGAGI (reference sequence). Trimming cost V 8 bases and J 4 bases, with 11 bases left between them. In DNA form, the CDR3 reads TGTGCCAGCTTGGAGGGATATAATGAAAAACTGTTTTTT. This encodes CASLEGYNEKLFF.

The chain recombines TRBV5-4 with TRBJ2-5; 14 bases are shared with TRBD2. CDR3 length: 16 amino acids. J lost 4 bases, V lost 4 bases, and 6 bases had no gene match. CDR1 and CDR2 (germline): SGHNT, YYREEE (reference sequence). The CDR3 sequence: CASSPTSGGAGETQYF. CDR3 bases: TGTGCCAGCAGCCCGACTAGCGGGGGGGCTGGAGAGACCCAGTACTTC. Combining the CDR3 with reference TRBV5-4 and TRBJ2-5 gives the whole variable domain ETGVTQSPTHLIKTRGQQVTLRCSSQSGHNTVSWYQQALGQGPQFIFQYYREEENGRGNFPPRFSGLQFPNYSSELNVNALELDDSALYLCASSPTSGGAGETQYFGPGTRLLVL.

V gene TRBV7-6 combines with J gene TRBJ2-5; no clear D. CDR1 SGHVS and CDR2 FNYEAQ come from the germline V gene. This CDR3 is built from 14 residues. The ends were cut back, 4 bases at V and 5 bases at J, with 14 bases in the middle. The CDR3 bases are TGTGCCAGCAGCTCCTCCCCTCGAGCGGAGACCCAGTACTTC. Translation gives CASSSSPRAETQYF.

CDR3 region: CASSQPSGGGTDTQYF. CDR3 sequence (DNA): TGTGCCAGCAGCCAGCCCTCGGGGGGCGGCACAGATACGCAGTATTTT. The chain couples TRBV4-2 to TRBJ2-3; maybe TRBD2 (7 bases). Trimming stripped 3 bases from V and 1 base from J, with 14 bases between. Germline lookup yields CDR1 LGHNA and CDR2 YNFKEQ. The CDR3 covers 16 residues.

J is TRBJ1-1 and V is TRBV9, with D possibly being TRBD1 (6 bases). Germline V gene data show CDR1 as SGDLS and CDR2 as YYNGEE. Trimming stripped 4 bases from V and 8 bases from J, with 18 bases between. There are 14 residues in the CDR3. CDR3 sequence reads: CASSPSGGLREAFF. The CDR3 nucleotides read TGTGCCAGCAGCCCTTCGGGGGGCTTAAGGGAAGCTTTCTTT.

The rearrangement uses TRBV27 and TRBJ2-7; 8 bases match TRBD1. Germline V gives CDR1 MNHEY, CDR2 SMNVEV (reference sequence). V lost 6 bases and J lost 2; bases outside the gene matches: 6. The CDR3 is 14 residues long. Here the CDR3 reads CASRRTGLPYEQYF. CDR3 bases: TGTGCCAGCAGACGGACAGGGCTCCCCTACGAGCAGTACTTC.

The V call is TRBV5-4, the J call TRBJ2-7; maybe TRBD2 (7 bases). Germline CDR1 reads SGHNT; CDR2 reads YYREEE (reference sequence). V was clipped by 2 bases and J by 5 bases, with 11 bases between them. The CDR3 is 13 amino acids. In DNA, the CDR3 is TGTGCCAGCAGCTTTGGGCGGGGGCACGAGCAGTACTTC. Residues: CASSFGRGHEQYF.

The rearrangement joins TRBV7-2 to TRBJ1-6; no clear D gene. Germline lookup yields CDR1 SGHTA and CDR2 FQGNSA. There are 18 residues in the CDR3. V was clipped by 3 bases and J by 0 bases, with 15 bases between them. The CDR3 sequence is CASSFRRPGSSYNSPLHF. The CDR3 nucleotides read TGTGCCAGCAGCTTCCGACGACCGGGGAGCTCCTATAATTCACCCCTCCACTTT. The complete variable domain, with remaining parts taken from reference TRBV7-2 and TRBJ1-6, reads GAGVSQSPSNKVTEKGKDVELRCDPISGHTALYWYRQSLGQGLEFLIYFQGNSAPDKSGLPSDRFSAERTGGSVSTLTIQRTQQEDSAVYLCASSFRRPGSSYNSPLHFGNGTRLTVT.

The V gene is TRBV14, the J gene TRBJ1-2, with D maybe TRBD1 (6 bases). The germline V gene has CDR1 SGHDN and CDR2 FVKESK. V was shortened by 0 bases and J by 3 bases, with 17 bases between the two germline ends. CDR3 size: 17 residues. The CDR3 loop is CASSQERTVRPYYGYTF. The CDR3 nucleotides are TGTGCCAGCAGCCAAGAAAGGACAGTCCGACCTTACTATGGCTACACCTTC.

This rearrangement joins TRBV7-3 to TRBJ1-1; a possible D gene is TRBD1 (5 bases). The V and J ends lost 5 bases and 7 bases respectively, with 14 bases between them. CDR1 SGHTA and CDR2 FQGTGA come from the germline V gene. The CDR3 totals 13 residues. This chain's CDR3 is CASSRNPGGEAFF. The CDR3 DNA reads TGTGCCAGCAGCCGAAACCCCGGGGGTGAAGCTTTCTTT.

Written as DNA, the CDR3 is TGTGCCAGCAGTTTAACAGGGGAGGTCACTGAAGCTTTCTTT. Amino acid sequence: CASSLTGEVTEAFF. This chain uses TRBV28 with TRBJ1-1; 7 positions match TRBD1. CDR1 is MDHEN, CDR2 SYDVKM, per germline. The V and J ends lost 2 bases and 4 bases, in that order; junction bases with no gene match: 4. This CDR3 region has 14 residues.

V and J are TRBV16 and TRBJ1-2; D unclear. The length of the CDR3 is 13 residues. Germline CDR1 is KGHSY and CDR2 is FQNENV. V was shortened by 0 bases and J by 5 bases, with 7 bases between the two germline ends. The CDR3: CASSQSRNYGYTF. The CDR3, as DNA: TGTGCCAGCAGCCAATCGCGGAATTATGGCTACACCTTC.

For this clone: At one end the junction does not follow the germline gene, possibly because of a read error. The sample has other DNA sequences that encode this CDR3 too. This rearrangement joins TRBV7-9 to TRBJ1-4; D possibly corresponds to TRBD1 (5 bases). Germline V lookup: CDR1 SEHNR, CDR2 FQNEAQ (reference sequence). There are 15 residues in the CDR3. This CDR3 reads CASSLFVTANEKLFF. The CDR3 nucleotides read TGTGCCAGCAGCTTATTTGTGACAGCGAATGAAAAACTGTTCTTT.

The gene calls are TRBV28 and TRBJ1-2; D unresolved. The CDR3 length is 13 residues. The V end lost 8 bases, the J end lost 3 bases, and 13 bases lay between the germline ends. Germline CDR1 reads MDHEN; CDR2 reads SYDVKM. CDR3 in amino acids: CASVPPGYYGYTF. The DNA of the CDR3 is TGTGCCAGCGTTCCCCCGGGTTACTATGGCTACACCTTC.

The CDR3 loop reads CASSQGGAYQPQHF. The CDR3 DNA follows: TGTGCCAGCAGCCAAGGGGGAGCCTATCAGCCCCAGCATTTT. V gene TRBV14 combines with J gene TRBJ1-5; no clear D. The germline CDR1 and CDR2 sequences are SGHDN and FVKESK. Trimming removed 1 base at V and 5 bases at J, with 9 bases between. This CDR3 spans 14 amino acids.

The V and J genes are TRBV5-1 and TRBJ1-1, with 9 bases fitting TRBD1. The ends lost 0 bases at V and 4 bases at J; junction bases unmatched: 4. CDR3 size: 15 residues. CDR1 SGHRS and CDR2 YFSETQ come from the germline V gene. Here the CDR3 DNA reads TGCGCCAGCAGCTTGGCCGGGACAGGGATCACTGAAGCTTTCTTT. Amino acid sequence: CASSLAGTGITEAFF.

The J gene is TRBJ2-1, the V gene TRBV10-3; 7 bases agree with TRBD1. Germline CDR1 ENHRY, CDR2 SYGVKD. CDR3 length: 15 residues. The ends lost 3 bases at V and 4 bases at J; junction bases unmatched: 6. The CDR3 protein is CAISDPGQRYNEQFF. CDR3 nucleotide sequence: TGTGCCATCAGTGACCCGGGACAGAGATACAATGAGCAGTTCTTC.

V is TRBV13 and J is TRBJ2-7, with D possibly TRBD2 on 5 matching bases. Germline V gene data show CDR1 as PRHDT and CDR2 as FYEKMQ (reference sequence). The CDR3 consists of 13 residues. V was clipped by 5 bases and J by 4 bases, with 12 bases between them. The CDR3 reads CASSLRGPYEQYF. CDR3 nucleotides: TGTGCCAGCAGCCTACGCGGGCCATACGAGCAGTACTTC.

The V call is TRBV5-4, the J call TRBJ1-1; maybe TRBD1 (5 bases). The CDR3 runs to 18 residues. V lost 1 base to trimming and J lost 0 bases, with 19 bases between them. CDR1 and CDR2 from the germline V gene are SGHNT and YYREEE (reference sequence). CDR3 nucleotides: TGTGCCAGCAGCTTGTGGGGGGGGTGGGCCAAGATGAACACTGAAGCTTTCTTT. Protein: CASSLWGGWAKMNTEAFF. Looking up the rest from reference TRBV5-4 and TRBJ1-1 gives the full variable domain: ETGVTQSPTHLIKTRGQQVTLRCSSQSGHNTVSWYQQALGQGPQFIFQYYREEENGRGNFPPRFSGLQFPNYSSELNVNALELDDSALYLCASSLWGGWAKMNTEAFFGQGTRLTVV.

The rearrangement uses TRBV10-3 and TRBJ2-3; TRBD2 is a possible D gene (5 bases). The CDR3 covers 13 residues. V shed 6 bases and J shed 1 base, with 8 bases lying between them. Germline V gives CDR1 ENHRY, CDR2 SYGVKD. In nucleotides, the CDR3 is TGTGCCATCAGCGGGGTCGGCACAGATACGCAGTATTTT. Translation gives CAISGVGTDTQYF.

Comments on this clone: This CDR3 is missing its conserved last phenylalanine or tryptophan, likely due to a read error. This chain uses TRBV15 with TRBJ2-7; TRBD1 aligns across 7 bases. This CDR3 region has 15 residues. The J segment lost 0 bases and the V segment lost 1 base, leaving 3 bases of the junction unmatched. CDR1 LNHNV and CDR2 YYDKDF come from the germline V gene (reference sequence). The CDR3 loop is CATSRGQGFSYEQYS. CDR3 DNA sequence: TGTGCCACCAGCAGAGGACAGGGCTTCTCCTACGAGCAGTACTCC.

V is TRBV7-3 and J is TRBJ1-1; 7 nucleotides match TRBD1. CDR1 and CDR2 (germline): SGHTA, FQGTGA. This CDR3 spans 14 amino acids. Trimming at V came to 3 bases and at J to 3 bases, leaving 4 bases not matched to a gene. CDR3 coding DNA: TGTGCCAGCAGCTTTTCCACAGGGGACACTGAAGCTTTCTTT. As protein: CASSFSTGDTEAFF.